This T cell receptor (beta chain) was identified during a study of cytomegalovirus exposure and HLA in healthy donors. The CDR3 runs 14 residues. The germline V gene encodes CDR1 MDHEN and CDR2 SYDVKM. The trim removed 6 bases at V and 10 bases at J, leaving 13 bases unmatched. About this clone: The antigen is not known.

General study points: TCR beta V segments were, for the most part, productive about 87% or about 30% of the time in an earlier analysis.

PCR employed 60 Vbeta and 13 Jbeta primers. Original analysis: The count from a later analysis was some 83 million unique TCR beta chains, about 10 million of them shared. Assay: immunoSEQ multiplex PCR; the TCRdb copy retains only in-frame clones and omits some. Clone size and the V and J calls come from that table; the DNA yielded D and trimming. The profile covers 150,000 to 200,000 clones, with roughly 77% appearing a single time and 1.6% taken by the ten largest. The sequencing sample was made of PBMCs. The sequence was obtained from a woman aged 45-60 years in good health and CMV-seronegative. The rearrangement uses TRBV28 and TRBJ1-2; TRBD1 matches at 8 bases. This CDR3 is CASSQGQGLSDYTF. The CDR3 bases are TGTGCCAGCAGCCAAGGACAGGGCCTATCTGACTACACCTTC.